This T cell receptor beta chain is drawn from a study of blood T cell repertoires in COVID-19. CDR3 size: 16 residues. With 3 bases removed from V and 4 bases from J, the gap between germline ends came to 14 bases. The germline gives CDR1 SGHRS, CDR2 YFSETQ. The table came from immunoSEQ multiplex PCR; TCRdb's copy has only in-frame clones and leaves some out. The table shows roughly 290,000 clones, with around nine tenths occurring only once. Cohorts were based on clinical histories the participants reported. The sequence derives from a woman aged 40 to 55 who had recovered from COVID-19. The chain uses TRBV5-1 and TRBJ1-6, with D unresolved. Material: PBMCs or T cells enriched from blood (not recorded which). In DNA form, the CDR3 reads TGCGCCAGCAGCTATGACGCTGCGGGGTATAATTCACCCCTCCACTTT. Translated, it gives CASSYDAAGYNSPLHF. The entire variable domain, with the rest obtained from reference TRBV5-1 and TRBJ1-6, is as follows: KAGVTQTPRYLIKTRGQQVTLSCSPISGHRSVSWYQQTPGQGLQFLFEYFSETQRNKGNFPGRFSGRQFSNSRSEMNVSTLELGDSALYLCASSYDAAGYNSPLHFGNGTRLTVT.